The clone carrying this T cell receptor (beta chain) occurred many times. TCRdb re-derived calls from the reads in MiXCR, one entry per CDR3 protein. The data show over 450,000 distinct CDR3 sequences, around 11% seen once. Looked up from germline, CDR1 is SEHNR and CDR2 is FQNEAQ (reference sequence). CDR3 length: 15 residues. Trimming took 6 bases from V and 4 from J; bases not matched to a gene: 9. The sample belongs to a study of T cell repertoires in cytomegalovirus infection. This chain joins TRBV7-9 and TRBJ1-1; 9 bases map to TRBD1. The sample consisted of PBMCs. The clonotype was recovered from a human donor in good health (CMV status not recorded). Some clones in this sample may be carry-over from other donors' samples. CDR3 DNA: TGTGCCAGCAGGGACAGGGGCAGCCTTAGCACTGAAGCTTTCTTT. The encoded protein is CASRDRGSLSTEAFF.